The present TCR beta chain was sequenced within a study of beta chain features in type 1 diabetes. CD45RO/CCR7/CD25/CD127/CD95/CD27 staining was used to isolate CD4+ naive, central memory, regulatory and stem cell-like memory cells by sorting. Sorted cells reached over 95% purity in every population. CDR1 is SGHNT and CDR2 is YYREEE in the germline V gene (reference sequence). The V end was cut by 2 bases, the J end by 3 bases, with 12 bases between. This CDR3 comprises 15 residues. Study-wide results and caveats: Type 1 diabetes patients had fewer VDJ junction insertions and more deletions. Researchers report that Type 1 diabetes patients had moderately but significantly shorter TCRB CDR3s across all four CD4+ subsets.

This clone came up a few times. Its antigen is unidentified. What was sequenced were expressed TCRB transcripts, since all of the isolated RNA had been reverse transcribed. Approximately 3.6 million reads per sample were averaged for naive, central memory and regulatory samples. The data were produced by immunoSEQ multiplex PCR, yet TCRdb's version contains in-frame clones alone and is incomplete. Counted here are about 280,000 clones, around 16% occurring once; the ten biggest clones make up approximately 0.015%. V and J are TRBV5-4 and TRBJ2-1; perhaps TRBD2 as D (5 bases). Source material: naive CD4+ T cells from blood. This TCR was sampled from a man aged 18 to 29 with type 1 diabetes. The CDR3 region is CASSFGGGLYNEQFF. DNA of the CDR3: TGTGCCAGCAGCTTCGGAGGAGGACTCTACAATGAGCAGTTCTTC. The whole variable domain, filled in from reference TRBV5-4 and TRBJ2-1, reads ETGVTQSPTHLIKTRGQQVTLRCSSQSGHNTVSWYQQALGQGPQFIFQYYREEENGRGNFPPRFSGLQFPNYSSELNVNALELDDSALYLCASSFGGGLYNEQFFGPGTRLTVL.